A single sample gave rise to the 15 T cell receptor beta chains below, sequenced in a study of T cells in Graves' hyperthyroidism and ophthalmopathy. Amplification targeted TCR beta CDR3 regions from RNA transcripts. A set of HTBI primers served as the primers for a first-round RT-PCR of the TCR CDR3. TCRdb re-called the multiplex PCR reads with MiXCR, one entry per CDR3 protein. Of around 300,000 distinct CDR3 sequences listed, roughly 13% are singletons. Material for sequencing was blood. These receptors were collected from a woman in her 40s with Graves' ophthalmopathy.

This clonotype was observed at least ten times. J is TRBJ1-5 and V is TRBV24-1, with D tentatively TRBD1 (5 bases). The CDR3 length is 15 residues. Trimming removed 4 bases from V and 4 bases from J, with 13 bases in between. Per germline, CDR1 KGHDR and CDR2 SFDVKD. The CDR3 nucleotides are TGTGCCACCAGTGAAGCCGGGGGGTCTAATCAGCCCCAGCATTTT. This sequence encodes CATSEAGGSNQPQHF.

This clonotype was seen ten or more times. The rearrangement joins TRBV2 to TRBJ1-1; the D gene is possibly TRBD1 (5 bases). The germline V gene encodes CDR1 SNHLY and CDR2 FYNNEI. V lost 6 bases and J 2 bases, leaving 10 bases between the germline ends. This CDR3 has 13 amino acids. CDR3 nucleotides: TGTGCCAGCAGCGGCGACAGTAACACTGAAGCTTTCTTT. It translates to CASSGDSNTEAFF.

This chain joins TRBV28 and TRBJ1-4; 11 bases line up with TRBD1. J lost 0 bases, V lost 4 bases, and 7 bases had no gene match. Germline V gene sequence: CDR1 MDHEN, CDR2 SYDVKM. The CDR3 contains 18 residues. The CDR3 reads CASSSRVGQGATNEKLFF. The CDR3 DNA follows: TGTGCCAGCAGTTCACGGGTGGGACAGGGGGCAACTAATGAAAAACTGTTTTTT.

Written as DNA, the CDR3 is TGTGCCAGCTCACCGCAGAAGATGGCCGGGGAGCTGTTTTTT. Translation gives CASSPQKMAGELFF. The chain combines TRBV18 with TRBJ2-2; D is unresolved. The CDR3 extends over 14 amino acids. CDR1 is KGHSH and CDR2 is LQKENI in the germline V gene. Between the trimmed V and J ends, which lost 3 bases and 6 bases, there was a span of 11 bases.

The chain uses TRBV10-2 and TRBJ2-2; no firm D call. Trimming stripped 10 bases from V and 3 bases from J, with 15 bases between. CDR1 is WSHSY and CDR2 is SAAADI in the germline V gene. The CDR3 consists of 14 residues. The CDR3 region is CATKATRDTGELFF. CDR3 DNA sequence: TGCGCCACCAAAGCGACTCGCGACACCGGGGAGCTGTTTTTT.

At least ten counts were recorded for this clonotype. The J gene is TRBJ1-2, the V gene TRBV19; no clear D gene. Deletions cut 2 bases from V and 2 bases from J, with 12 bases between. This CDR3 region has 15 residues. Germline V lookup: CDR1 LNHDA, CDR2 SQIVND (reference sequence). Here the CDR3 DNA reads TGTGCCAGTAGTATAATCACCAGCACAAACTATGGCTACACCTTC. The encoded protein is CASSIITSTNYGYTF. Drawing the rest from reference TRBV19 and TRBJ1-2, the complete variable domain is DGGITQSPKYLFRKEGQNVTLSCEQNLNHDAMYWYRQDPGQGLRLIYYSQIVNDFQKGDIAEGYSVSREKKESFPLTVTSAQKNPTAFYLCASSIITSTNYGYTFGSGTRLTVV.

Remarks on this clonotype: The junction differs from germline at one of its ends, possibly a read error. The CDR3 region is CASSSLGEKTEASF. Here the CDR3 DNA reads TGTGCCAGCAGCTCCCTGGGAGAGAAGACTGAAGCTTCCTTT. V gene TRBV7-4 combines with J gene TRBJ1-1; D ambiguous. Germline CDR1 is SGHVT and CDR2 is SQSDAQ. This CDR3 has 14 amino acids.

The table lists this clonotype with many counts. The chain carries TRBV15 and TRBJ1-2, with 8 bases identical to TRBD1. After removal of 1 base from V and 4 bases from J, the junction contained 8 bases not matched to a gene. The CDR3 sequence is 16 residues long. Germline lookup yields CDR1 LNHNV and CDR2 YYDKDF (reference sequence). The CDR3 sequence is CATSRALTGDTYGYTF. The CDR3 nucleotides read TGTGCCACCAGCAGAGCCTTGACAGGGGACACCTATGGCTACACCTTC.

This clonotype has at least ten counts. This chain joins TRBV15 and TRBJ1-4; 10 nucleotides match TRBD1. The CDR3 length is 14 residues. Germline V gene data show CDR1 as LNHNV and CDR2 as YYDKDF (reference sequence). With V trimmed by 5 bases and J by 8 bases, 5 bases remained unmatched. CDR3 sequence reads: CATSLDRGREKLFF. The DNA for the CDR3 is TGTGCCACCAGCCTCGACAGGGGGCGGGAAAAACTGTTTTTT.

This clonotype was detected only a few times. The J gene is TRBJ2-5, the V gene TRBV19, with D possibly TRBD2 on 6 matching bases. The V gene's germline CDR1 is LNHDA and CDR2 SQIVND (reference sequence). Between the trimmed V and J ends, which lost 3 bases and 4 bases, there was a span of 15 bases. The CDR3 totals 15 residues. The CDR3 sequence is CASSMGFGGRETQYF. The DNA for the CDR3 is TGTGCCAGTAGTATGGGGTTCGGGGGTAGAGAGACCCAGTACTTC.

Only a few counts were recorded for this clonotype. The chain employs TRBV20-1 and TRBJ2-7; tentative D call: TRBD1 (5 bases). The CDR3 runs to 15 residues. V shed 5 bases and J shed 4 bases, with 21 bases lying between them. The germline V gene has CDR1 DFQATT and CDR2 SNEGSKA (reference sequence). DNA for the CDR3: TGCAGTGCTGCCGGACCTCAGGGAATCGGTTACGAGCAGTACTTC. This codes for CSAAGPQGIGYEQYF.

This chain connects TRBV6-1 to TRBJ1-5; TRBD1 might be the D (6 bases). Germline V gives CDR1 MNHNS, CDR2 SASEGT. The CDR3 consists of 16 residues. Deletions cut 5 bases from V and 0 bases from J, with 14 bases between. CDR3 DNA sequence: TGTGCCAGCAGTCAGGAACGACAGGATAGCAATCAGCCCCAGCATTTT. This codes for CASSQERQDSNQPQHF.

This clonotype was recorded at least ten times. The genes are TRBV20-1 and TRBJ1-6; the D gene is possibly TRBD1 (6 bases). The CDR3 totals 13 residues. Germline loops: CDR1 DFQATT, CDR2 SNEGSKA (reference sequence). V shed 3 bases and J shed 8 bases, with 11 bases lying between them. The CDR3 DNA reads TGCAGTGCTAGGCCGGGGGCGCATTCACCCCTCCACTTT. It translates to CSARPGAHSPLHF.

This clonotype was recorded a few times. The chain has TRBV4-1 and TRBJ2-3; D may be TRBD1 (5 bases). The V end was cut by 0 bases, the J end by 7 bases, with 14 bases between. Germline CDR1 is MGHRA and CDR2 is YSYEKL. The CDR3 covers 15 residues. The DNA for the CDR3 is TGCGCCAGCAGCCAAGAAGAACGACCAGGGTATACGCAGTATTTT. It translates to CASSQEERPGYTQYF.

This clonotype occurred many times. The rearrangement links TRBV7-9 to TRBJ1-6; 7 bases fit TRBD1. Trimming removed 3 bases from V and 10 bases from J; junction bases left unmatched: 9. Germline V gene lookup returns CDR1 SEHNR and CDR2 FQNEAQ (reference sequence). The CDR3 runs 15 residues. CDR3: CASSLEGAMGSPLHF. DNA for the CDR3: TGTGCCAGCAGCTTGGAGGGGGCAATGGGATCACCCCTCCACTTT. Together with reference TRBV7-9 and TRBJ1-6, the CDR3 gives the full variable domain: DTGVSQNPRHKITKRGQNVTFRCDPISEHNRLYWYRQTLGQGPEFLTYFQNEAQLEKSRLLSDRFSAERPKGSFSTLEIQRTEQGDSAMYLCASSLEGAMGSPLHFGNGTRLTVT.